This T cell receptor beta chain was retrieved from a study of T-cell memory formation after mild COVID-19 (dated by TCRdb to 2020 to 2022). Some background on the complete study: TCR sequence clusters from the two donors were found to be largely donor specific. In two donors, T-cell clones that expanded and contracted after mild COVID-19 were tracked by sequencing TCRalpha and TCRbeta repertoires over time. The cohort comprised two young, previously healthy adult volunteers, one female and one male. The research as a whole found: The second-wave clones that peaked on day 37 were not confirmed to be SARS-CoV-2 specific. Only a couple of mild cases were covered in the study, and larger cohorts including severe cases with pre-infection samples were considered necessary. From day 15 to 85, contracting clones showed balanced CD4/CD8 phenotypes, whereas a second wave of clones that expanded from day 15 to 37 leaned towards CD4+. Contracting CD4+ clones were found mainly in CM and EM memory subsets, while CD8+ clones were enriched in EMRA. Some responding clones were detected in pre-infection memory, suggesting pre-existing cross-reactive memory T cells joined the SARS-CoV-2 response.

Ficoll-Paque density gradient centrifugation was used to isolate PBMCs. Reads for this sample came from an Illumina NovaSeq 6000. Using 5'RACE with constant-segment primers, TCRalpha and TCRbeta cDNA libraries were constructed, with sample barcodes and unique molecular identifiers added in the process. Trizol reagent was used to extract RNA from every sample. Library amplification was performed in two PCR steps, and a second sample barcode and Illumina TruSeq adapters were introduced in the second step. The libraries were sequenced on an Illumina NovaSeq using 2 x 150 bp paired-end reads. Per the authors' processing: With migec v1.2.7, reads were demultiplexed and then collapsed into UMI-guided consensus sequences. Using mixcr v2.1.11, UMI consensuses were aligned to TRA and TRB V and J templates and then assembled into clonotypes. Expanded or contracted clonotypes were those called significant by both edgeR and NoisET, with noise models trained on biological replicates. edgeR calls used a false discovery rate-adjusted p below 0.01 and a log2 fold-change threshold of 1. As an exploratory analysis of dynamics, PCA with hierarchical clustering was applied to max-normalized trajectories of the 1000 most abundant clonotypes. Separately sequenced CD4+ and CD8+ repertoires were used to assign a CD4 or CD8 phenotype to each responding clone. TCRdb cleaned the public reads at Q25 with fastp, built clones with MiXCR and kept in-frame beta chains. Identical CDR3 protein sequences are pooled into one entry, listed with their most common genes and DNA. The V and J calls were determined by TCRdb, not by the authors. A total of several thousand distinct CDR3 sequences appear in this sample, roughly a sixth of them only once. Around 2.2% of the sample goes to the ten largest clones.

The germline V gene (reference sequence) supplies CDR1 SEHNR and CDR2 FQNEAQ. V is pared back by 5 bases and J by 8 bases, with 13 bases lying between the germline termini. The CDR3 covers 13 residues, taking in both the cysteine and the phenylalanine. Left in the record is the CDR3 DNA by itself, 39 bases read in frame from the first base. Notes on this clonotype: The clone's antigen remains unknown. Base qualities are not provided; no much larger clone lies one nucleotide away.

The sample comprised PBMCs or a T cell subset sorted from them (not recorded which). The V gene is TRBV7-9 and the J gene is TRBJ2-1; the best D guess is TRBD1, with 5 bases matching. The receptor comes from an adult who had mild COVID-19 (a few samples of this study predate the infection). The sample titles of this study are shuffled in the database, so cell type and time point are left out. The nucleotides are TGTGCCAGCAGCGTAGGACCCAGGGATGAGCAGTTCTTC. The encoded protein is CASSVGPRDEQFF. The CDR3, completed at both ends by the reference TRBV7-9 and TRBJ2-1 genes, gives the full variable domain DTGVSQNPRHKITKRGQNVTFRCDPISEHNRLYWYRQTLGQGPEFLTYFQNEAQLEKSRLLSDRFSAERPKGSFSTLEIQRTEQGDSAMYLCASSVGPRDEQFFGPGTRLTVL.